This T cell receptor (beta chain) derives from a study of blood T cell repertoires in COVID-19. Generated by immunoSEQ multiplex PCR, the TCRdb table keeps only in-frame clones and is missing some. This sample has fewer than 250,000 clones, with 88% found just once. V shed 5 bases and J 4 bases; nucleotides not matched to a gene: 10. This CDR3 region has 15 residues. Germline values: CDR1 SEHNR, CDR2 FQNEAQ (reference sequence). Material: PBMCs or T cells enriched from blood (not recorded which). The chain uses TRBV7-9 and TRBJ2-7; 8 positions match TRBD1. This sequence was found in a woman in her thirties who had been exposed to COVID-19. The CDR3 protein is CASSLSGTGRYEQYF. CDR3 DNA sequence: TGTGCCAGCAGCCTCTCCGGGACAGGACGGTACGAGCAGTACTTC.